This T cell receptor beta chain was captured by sequencing in a study of T cell responses to AZD1222 COVID-19 vaccine. Broader study findings: Baseline seropositivity characterized only 5 to 7 AZD1222 recipients. Spike-specific TCR breadth and depth were elevated following two AZD1222 doses. Among spike-specific TCRs, nearly half reportedly target unmutated variant regions.

It was second doses at about 4 or about 12 weeks that were pooled. For this clone: What it binds is not known.

CDR3 length: 13 amino acids. With V trimmed by 6 bases and J by 7 bases, 0 bases remained unmatched. The germline CDR1 and CDR2 sequences are MNHEY and SVGAGI. The assay was immunoSEQ multiplex PCR, and TCRdb's table has in-frame clones only and misses some. The table shows some 150,000 clones, with 88% occurring only once. The TCR comes from an adult who received the AZD1222 COVID-19 vaccine. Sequenced here: peripheral blood, sampled 28 days after the second AZD1222 dose. The chain is built from TRBV6-5 and TRBJ1-6; 10 bases are a match to TRBD1. CDR3 protein: CASRDRGNSPLHF. The CDR3 DNA reads TGTGCCAGCAGGGACAGGGGGAATTCACCCCTCCACTTT.